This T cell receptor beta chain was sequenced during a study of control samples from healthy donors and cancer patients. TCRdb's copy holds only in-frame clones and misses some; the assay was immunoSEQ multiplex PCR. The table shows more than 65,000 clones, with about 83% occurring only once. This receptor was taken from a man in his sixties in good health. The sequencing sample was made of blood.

The CDR3 nucleotides are TGTGCCAGCAGCTTAGTGGGTCGTTCCTACAATGAGCAGTTCTTC. Translating it yields CASSLVGRSYNEQFF. The rearrangement uses TRBV11-3 and TRBJ2-1, with D unresolved. CDR3 size: 15 residues. Trimming removed 1 base at V and 1 base at J, with 8 bases between. Germline-derived CDR1 and CDR2 are SGHNT and YENEEA.